The 3 T cell receptor beta chains below come from one sample, sequenced in a study of graft-versus-host responses after intestinal transplantation. The antigens for these receptors are not known. Profiled with immunoSEQ multiplex PCR; TCRdb holds only in-frame clones, not every one. This table holds tens of thousands of clones, about 94% found once. The sequencing here drew on unstimulated CD4+ T cells sorted from spleen or lymph node cells, taken before transplant. These receptors all come from a human donor who was the organ donor for an intestinal transplant.

This rearrangement joins TRBV5-1 to TRBJ2-7, with 10 bases that match TRBD1. V shed 0 bases, J shed 0 bases, and the junction held 0 bases outside the gene matches. Germline V gene sequence: CDR1 SGHRS, CDR2 YFSETQ. CDR3 length: 15 residues. CDR3 loop: CASSLGTGGSYEQYF. The DNA for the CDR3 is TGCGCCAGCAGCTTGGGGACAGGGGGCTCCTACGAGCAGTACTTC.

This chain joins TRBV28 and TRBJ2-7, with D unclear. The CDR3 totals 11 residues. V lost 5 bases to trimming and J lost 3 bases, with 5 bases between them. Per the germline V gene, CDR1 is MDHEN and CDR2 is SYDVKM. CDR3 sequence reads: CASSKGYEQYF. CDR3 coding DNA: TGTGCCAGCAGTAAGGGCTACGAGCAGTACTTC.

V usage is TRBV30 and J usage is TRBJ1-3; TRBD1 matches 11 bases. The CDR3 runs 14 residues. With 6 bases clipped from V and 2 bases from J, the junction kept 3 bases outside the gene matches. Germline values: CDR1 GTSNPN, CDR2 SVGIG (reference sequence). The CDR3 DNA reads as TGTGCCTGTAGGGGACAGGGGGCTGGAAACACCATATATTTT. Encoded protein: CACRGQGAGNTIYF.